These 28 T cell receptor beta chains came from one sample sequenced in a study of low-dose radiotherapy and immunotherapy resistance in tumors. Time point meaning: after trial treatment. Specified treatment: LDRT plus nivolumab, ipilimumab, low-dose cyclophosphamide and aspirin (RACIN trial). TRAV- and TRBV-specific primers, spanning alpha and beta chains, primed first-strand cDNA. The PCR that amplified TCRs ran for about 20 cycles, relying on a constant-region primer and a V-primer adapter. From the reads, TCRdb called clonotypes with MiXCR, one entry per CDR3 protein. Among roughly 100,000 distinct CDR3 sequences, about a fifth were seen once, and the ten largest hold about 4%. This specimen was PBMCs, taken after low-dose radiotherapy plus immunotherapy. All receptors come from a male donor with prostate cancer.

The J gene is TRBJ2-1, the V gene TRBV14; 9 bases align to TRBD2. The V and J ends lost 3 bases and 10 bases, in that order; junction bases with no gene match: 4. Germline V gene lookup returns CDR1 SGHDN and CDR2 FVKESK. This CDR3 is built from 13 residues. The CDR3 DNA is TGTGCCAGCAGCCAGGGGACTAGCCGGGAGCAGTTCTTC. Translation: CASSQGTSREQFF.

This clonotype was detected ten times or more. The chain joins TRBV12-3 or TRBV12-4 to TRBJ1-6; no clear D gene. With 8 bases removed from V and 7 bases from J, the gap between germline ends came to 9 bases. This CDR3 has 12 residues. CDR3 nucleotides: TGTGCCAGCCGACTTTCAAATTCACCCCTCCACTTT. This translates into CASRLSNSPLHF.

The table lists this clonotype with many counts. The CDR3 is CASSVDRNTDTQYF. DNA of the CDR3: TGTGCCAGCAGCGTCGACAGGAACACAGATACGCAGTATTTT. V and J are TRBV11-2 and TRBJ2-3, with D possibly TRBD1 on 6 matching bases. Trimming removed 5 bases from V and 2 bases from J, with 11 bases in between. The CDR3 spans 14 residues. From germline, CDR1 is SGHAT and CDR2 FQNNGV.

V is TRBV11-2 and J is TRBJ2-7; D is uncertain. Germline V CDR1 and CDR2: SGHAT, FQNNGV. CDR3 length equals 14 residues. Trimming took off 5 bases at V and 0 bases at J, with 11 bases between the two ends. The CDR3 DNA reads as TGTGCCAGCAGCAGCATGGGTAGCTCCTACGAGCAGTACTTC. This encodes CASSSMGSSYEQYF. Full variable domain (rest looked up from reference TRBV11-2 and TRBJ2-7): EAGVAQSPRYKIIEKRQSVAFWCNPISGHATLYWYQQILGQGPKLLIQFQNNGVVDDSQLPKDRFSAERLKGVDSTLKIQPAKLEDSAVYLCASSSMGSSYEQYFGPGTRLTVT.

This clonotype was seen many times. This chain links TRBV30 with TRBJ1-1; D is perhaps TRBD1 (6 bases). The length of the CDR3 is 15 residues. The V and J ends lost 3 bases and 5 bases respectively, with 19 bases between them. Germline-derived CDR1 and CDR2 are GTSNPN and SVGIG (reference sequence). CDR3 loop: CAWRSGYRVGTEAFF. DNA of the CDR3: TGTGCCTGGAGGTCGGGATACAGGGTAGGGACTGAAGCTTTCTTT.

This clonotype was seen at least ten times. One junction end disagrees with the germline gene, perhaps due to a read error. V usage is TRBV6-4 and J usage is TRBJ2-3; possibly TRBD2 for D (7 bases). The CDR3 has 13 amino acids. The germline CDR1 and CDR2 sequences are MRHNA and SNTAGT. As DNA, the CDR3 is TGTGCCAGCAGTGACTCGGGAGGGGGGGCTATGAATTTT. Protein: CASSDSGGGAMNF.

This clonotype was counted ten times or more. The CDR3 nucleotides read TGCAGCGCTCGGGACGCTAATCAGCCCCAGCATTTT. Translation: CSARDANQPQHF. The V gene is TRBV29-1, the J gene TRBJ1-5; possible D gene TRBD1, 5 bases. Germline values: CDR1 SQVTM, CDR2 ANQGSEA. The germline V and J ends were trimmed by 7 bases and 4 bases, with 11 bases remaining between them. The CDR3 runs 12 residues.

The sample holds many counts of this clonotype. V and J are TRBV19 and TRBJ1-2, with D unclear. With 9 bases removed from V and 4 bases from J, the gap between germline ends came to 15 bases. Germline assignment: CDR1 LNHDA and CDR2 SQIVND (reference sequence). The CDR3 runs to 13 residues. CDR3 amino acids: CASSKDGGYGYTF. CDR3 nucleotides: TGTGCCAGCAGCAAAGACGGAGGCTATGGCTACACCTTC.

This clonotype has a count of ten or more. V and J are TRBV12-3 or TRBV12-4 and TRBJ1-3; D call uncertain. V gave up 11 bases and J gave up 0 bases, with 20 bases separating them. This CDR3 region has 16 residues. This CDR3 reads CAGRHFYRASGNTIYF. As DNA, the CDR3 is TGTGCCGGGCGCCACTTCTACAGAGCCTCTGGAAACACCATATATTTT.

This clonotype was picked up many times. This chain connects TRBV19 to TRBJ2-2; 11 bases match TRBD1. With V trimmed by 7 bases and J by 2 bases, 9 bases remained unmatched. The CDR3 covers 17 residues. CDR1 is LNHDA and CDR2 is SQIVND in the germline V gene (reference sequence). This CDR3 is CASTQIRTGGNTGELFF. The CDR3 nucleotides are TGTGCCAGTACCCAAATTAGGACAGGGGGCAACACCGGGGAGCTGTTTTTT.

The chain combines TRBV11-2 with TRBJ1-3; D gene ambiguous. The V gene lost 0 bases and the J gene lost 0 bases, with 12 bases spanning the gap. Germline V lookup: CDR1 SGHAT, CDR2 FQNNGV. The CDR3 runs to 17 residues. CDR3 sequence (DNA): TGTGCCAGCAGCTTAGATTCAGGCCCGCACTCTGGAAACACCATATATTTT. Protein product: CASSLDSGPHSGNTIYF. The whole variable domain, remainder taken from reference TRBV11-2 and TRBJ1-3, is EAGVAQSPRYKIIEKRQSVAFWCNPISGHATLYWYQQILGQGPKLLIQFQNNGVVDDSQLPKDRFSAERLKGVDSTLKIQPAKLEDSAVYLCASSLDSGPHSGNTIYFGEGSWLTVV.

This clonotype appeared many times. The chain links TRBV2 to TRBJ2-2; 8 bases fit TRBD2. The V segment lost 10 bases and the J segment 4 bases; nucleotides outside the gene matches: 8. Germline assignment: CDR1 SNHLY and CDR2 FYNNEI. This CDR3 spans 14 amino acids. The CDR3 nucleotides read TGTGCCATCAATCGGGGGGGGAGCACCGGGGAGCTGTTTTTT. Encoded protein: CAINRGGSTGELFF.

This clonotype was counted ten times or more. The CDR3 nucleotides read TGCGCCAGCAGCCAAGGAGACTACACTGAAGCTTTCTTT. As protein: CASSQGDYTEAFF. The gene calls are TRBV4-1 and TRBJ1-1; D remains ambiguous. The V gene's germline CDR1 is MGHRA and CDR2 YSYEKL. Deletions cut 1 base from V and 3 bases from J, with 6 bases between. This CDR3 contains 13 residues.

This clonotype has at least ten counts. The V and J genes are TRBV4-1 and TRBJ2-1; TRBD1 is a possible D gene (6 bases). With 3 bases removed from V and 5 bases from J, the gap between germline ends came to 11 bases. The CDR3 runs to 14 residues. Germline V gene data show CDR1 as MGHRA and CDR2 as YSYEKL. CDR3 protein: CASSQWQGNNEQFF. The CDR3 DNA is TGCGCCAGCAGCCAGTGGCAGGGGAACAATGAGCAGTTCTTC.

This clonotype was recorded many times. V gene TRBV7-9 combines with J gene TRBJ1-2; D is possibly TRBD1 (6 bases). Germline-derived CDR1 and CDR2 are SEHNR and FQNEAQ (reference sequence). V was cut by 2 bases and J by 6 bases, with 22 bases left in between. The CDR3 loop spans 17 amino acids. As DNA, the CDR3 is TGTGCCAGCAGCTTATTCCCGACAGGTGGGGGTCGGGATGGCTACACCTTC. Its protein is CASSLFPTGGGRDGYTF.

This clonotype was counted ten times or more. The rearrangement links TRBV15 to TRBJ2-5; D not certain. There are 15 residues in the CDR3. V shed 5 bases and J shed 0 bases, with 13 bases lying between them. Germline assignment: CDR1 LNHNV and CDR2 YYDKDF (reference sequence). The CDR3 reads CATSRVLGNQETQYF. The DNA for the CDR3 is TGTGCCACCAGCCGAGTGTTGGGTAACCAAGAGACCCAGTACTTC.

This clonotype has ten or more counts. The gene calls are TRBV19 and TRBJ2-7, with 10 positions matching TRBD1. The ends lost 10 bases at V and 2 bases at J; junction bases unmatched: 17. The CDR3 consists of 17 residues. Germline V gene lookup returns CDR1 LNHDA and CDR2 SQIVND (reference sequence). This CDR3 is CATRDRGGGRSTYEQYF. The CDR3 nucleotides are TGTGCCACCCGGGACAGGGGAGGGGGACGGTCAACCTACGAGCAGTACTTC.

This clonotype was seen at least ten times. The rearrangement uses TRBV7-9 and TRBJ1-6; D is ambiguous. CDR3 length: 12 amino acids. Germline CDR1 and CDR2: SEHNR and FQNEAQ (reference sequence). Trimming cost V 8 bases and J 8 bases, with 10 bases left between them. In DNA form, the CDR3 reads TGTGCCAGCGCGAACCCGTATTCACCCCTCCACTTT. This encodes CASANPYSPLHF.

This clonotype was seen many times. This chain joins TRBV3-1 and TRBJ2-3; D unresolved. V gave up 0 bases and J gave up 4 bases, with 11 bases separating them. CDR1 and CDR2 (germline): LGHDT, YNNKEL (reference sequence). The CDR3 spans 15 residues. The CDR3 sequence is CASSQDGLPADTQYF. As DNA, the CDR3 is TGTGCCAGCAGCCAAGATGGCCTCCCCGCAGATACGCAGTATTTT.

This clonotype was counted many times. This rearrangement joins TRBV27 to TRBJ2-2; 7 bases align to TRBD1. There are 15 residues in the CDR3. Per germline, CDR1 MNHEY and CDR2 SMNVEV (reference sequence). Trimming at V came to 7 bases and at J to 5 bases, leaving 10 bases not matched to a gene. The CDR3 nucleotides read TGTGCCAGCATACCCGGGACAGCTAGAACCGGGGAGCTGTTTTTT. This translates into CASIPGTARTGELFF.

This clonotype was seen at least ten times. The chain uses TRBV12-3 or TRBV12-4 and TRBJ2-3, with TRBD1 matching 10 bases. CDR3 length equals 15 residues. The ends lost 6 bases at V and 2 bases at J; junction bases unmatched: 5. In DNA form, the CDR3 reads TGTGCCAGCAGCCCGGACAGGGGGGCCACAGATACGCAGTATTTT. Protein product: CASSPDRGATDTQYF.

There are many counts of this clonotype. CDR3 DNA: TGTGCCAGCGCCGAATCGAGCCTGGGCCACGACTACGAGCAGTACTTC. Amino acid sequence: CASAESSLGHDYEQYF. The V and J genes are TRBV6-2 or TRBV6-3 and TRBJ2-7; no reliable D call. V was pared by 8 bases and J by 3 bases, with 23 bases between. Germline V gives CDR1 MNHEY, CDR2 SVGEGT. The CDR3 is 16 residues long.

The V and J genes are TRBV27 and TRBJ2-1; D may be TRBD2 (5 bases). Germline V gene lookup returns CDR1 MNHEY and CDR2 SMNVEV (reference sequence). The CDR3 spans 15 residues. The V end was cut by 3 bases, the J end by 1 base, with 10 bases between. This CDR3 is CASSFVRGSYNEQFF. The CDR3 DNA reads as TGTGCCAGCAGTTTCGTTAGAGGGTCCTACAATGAGCAGTTCTTC.

This clonotype was found many times. The chain uses TRBV3-1 and TRBJ1-2, with D unresolved. Germline CDR1 and CDR2: LGHDT and YNNKEL (reference sequence). Trimming took off 0 bases at V and 5 bases at J, with 7 bases between the two ends. The CDR3 extends over 13 amino acids. CDR3 sequence reads: CASSQDLAYGYTF. CDR3 sequence (DNA): TGTGCCAGCAGCCAAGATTTGGCGTATGGCTACACCTTC.

Comment on this clonotype: A far more abundant clone sits one base away, making this likely a read error. This chain joins TRBV6-6 and TRBJ1-5, with no clear D. This CDR3 has 12 amino acids. Deletions cut 8 bases from V and 6 bases from J, with 11 bases between. Germline V CDR1 and CDR2: MNHNY, SVGAGI (reference sequence). CDR3 region: CASALSPQPQHF. The CDR3 DNA follows: TGTGCCAGCGCCCTCTCACCTCAGCCCCAGCATTTT.

This clonotype has ten or more counts. The chain links TRBV29-1 to TRBJ2-7, with D possibly being TRBD1 (5 bases). This CDR3 has 11 residues. Germline CDR1 is SQVTM and CDR2 is ANQGSEA. V was clipped by 4 bases and J by 3 bases, with 7 bases between them. This chain's CDR3 is CSVVDSYEQYF. In DNA form, the CDR3 reads TGCAGCGTTGTTGACAGCTACGAGCAGTACTTC.

This clonotype was detected many times. The chain combines TRBV28 with TRBJ2-2; D not resolved. The CDR3 spans 14 residues. V lost 5 bases and J 3 bases, leaving 10 bases between the germline ends. Germline V gene sequence: CDR1 MDHEN, CDR2 SYDVKM. CDR3 region: CASSPHKDTGELFF. As DNA, the CDR3 is TGTGCCAGCAGTCCCCATAAGGACACCGGGGAGCTGTTTTTT.

This clonotype was counted at least ten times. The chain joins TRBV19 to TRBJ2-1; D is unclear. Germline V gives CDR1 LNHDA, CDR2 SQIVND (reference sequence). V was trimmed by 3 bases and J by 4 bases, leaving 7 bases between them. The CDR3 has 13 amino acids. The CDR3 protein is CASSMVQYNEQFF. CDR3 bases: TGTGCCAGTAGTATGGTACAATACAATGAGCAGTTCTTC.